These 15 T cell receptor beta chains originate from one sample sequenced in a study of blood T cell repertoires in COVID-19. Using immunoSEQ multiplex PCR, the repertoire was profiled, and TCRdb retains in-frame clones only, with some absent. The data hold some 370,000 clones, with roughly four fifths observed a single time. The sequencing input was PBMCs or T cells enriched from blood (not recorded which). These receptors all stem from a woman aged 45-59 years who had recovered from COVID-19.

This chain connects TRBV6-5 to TRBJ1-1; the D is unclear. The germline V gene has CDR1 MNHEY and CDR2 SVGAGI. The CDR3 covers 14 residues. V lost 4 bases, J lost 5 bases, and 14 bases lay in between. CDR3 loop: CASSSIIGRTEAFF. CDR3 in DNA: TGTGCCAGCAGTTCCATTATTGGGAGGACTGAAGCTTTCTTT.

V is TRBV5-5 and J is TRBJ1-5, with a weak D call TRBD1 (5 bases). This CDR3 spans 14 amino acids. Germline V gives CDR1 SGHKS, CDR2 YYEKEE (reference sequence). Trimming pared 0 bases from V and 4 bases from J, leaving 8 bases between. CDR3 residues: CASSLDGGNQPQHF. CDR3 bases: TGTGCCAGCAGCTTGGATGGGGGGAATCAGCCCCAGCATTTT.

The chain recombines TRBV14 with TRBJ1-1, with TRBD1 matching over 7 bases. Germline-derived CDR1 and CDR2 are SGHDN and FVKESK. CDR3 size: 13 residues. After removal of 2 bases from V and 10 bases from J, the junction contained 7 bases not matched to a gene. The CDR3 protein is CASSQWDRSSAFF. Here the CDR3 DNA reads TGTGCCAGCAGCCAATGGGACAGAAGTTCAGCTTTCTTT.

This clone was seen a few times. The same CDR3 is also encoded by other DNA sequences in this sample. The chain couples TRBV7-9 to TRBJ1-2; D is possibly TRBD1 (5 bases). Germline V gene sequence: CDR1 SEHNR, CDR2 FQNEAQ (reference sequence). V was shortened by 2 bases and J by 4 bases, with 8 bases between the two germline ends. The CDR3 consists of 13 residues. CDR3 sequence: CASSLQGFYGYTF. Here the CDR3 DNA reads TGTGCCAGCAGCTTACAGGGATTCTATGGCTACACCTTC. The full variable domain, completed using reference TRBV7-9 and TRBJ1-2, is DTGVSQNPRHKITKRGQNVTFRCDPISEHNRLYWYRQTLGQGPEFLTYFQNEAQLEKSRLLSDRFSAERPKGSFSTLEIQRTEQGDSAMYLCASSLQGFYGYTFGSGTRLTVV.

V usage is TRBV6-2 or TRBV6-3 and J usage is TRBJ1-5, with 7 bases matching TRBD1. The CDR3 loop spans 19 amino acids. Germline trimming cut 0 bases from V and 5 bases from J; bases unmatched to any gene: 16. Germline CDR1 is MNHEY and CDR2 is SVGEGT. The CDR3 region has the DNA TGTGCCAGCAGTTACTCGGCGGTCTTGGCCGGGACAGTAGATCAGCCCCAGCATTTT. Its translation is CASSYSAVLAGTVDQPQHF.

The CDR3 loop is CASSGDQAGTQYF. In DNA form, the CDR3 reads TGCGCCAGCAGCGGGGATCAAGCGGGGACGCAGTATTTT. The chain joins TRBV5-1 to TRBJ2-3; 7 nucleotides align to TRBD2. Trimming cost V 4 bases and J 9 bases; bases outside gene matches: 8. The CDR3 runs 13 residues. The germline CDR1 and CDR2 sequences are SGHRS and YFSETQ.

The chain is built from TRBV5-4 and TRBJ2-7; 7 bases map to TRBD1. V lost 8 bases, J lost 6 bases, and 20 bases stayed unmatched. Germline CDR1 SGHNT, CDR2 YYREEE (reference sequence). This CDR3 contains 16 residues. The CDR3 DNA follows: TGTGCCAGGGGTAAGACAGGGCAGAAAATAGAGTTCGAGCAGTACTTC. It codes for CARGKTGQKIEFEQYF.

The gene calls are TRBV5-6 and TRBJ2-6; D might be TRBD2 (5 bases). V lost 4 bases to trimming and J lost 4 bases, with 18 bases between them. Germline V gene lookup returns CDR1 SGHDT and CDR2 YYEEEE. The CDR3 totals 17 residues. CDR3 region: CASSERGVGEGANVLTF. CDR3 nucleotides: TGTGCCAGCAGCGAGAGAGGTGTCGGGGAAGGGGCCAACGTCCTGACTTTC.

As to this clone: A single base separates this from a much larger clone, so it may be a read error. The CDR3 loop reads CASSRQGPYEQYF. The CDR3 coding sequence is TGTGCCAGCAGCAGACAGGGGCCCTACGAGCAGTACTTC. This chain links TRBV2 with TRBJ2-7; 8 bases fit TRBD1. From germline, CDR1 is SNHLY and CDR2 FYNNEI. Trimming took 6 bases from V and 2 from J; bases not matched to a gene: 3. The CDR3 runs 13 residues.

The chain is built from TRBV5-6 and TRBJ1-1; D is undetermined. Germline-derived CDR1 and CDR2 are SGHDT and YYEEEE. The CDR3 consists of 15 residues. The germline V and J ends were trimmed by 0 bases and 0 bases, with 9 bases remaining between them. This chain's CDR3 is CASSLAGVMNTEAFF. Here the CDR3 DNA reads TGTGCCAGCAGCTTGGCCGGGGTGATGAACACTGAAGCTTTCTTT.

V gene TRBV15 combines with J gene TRBJ1-2; weak D call: TRBD1 (6 bases). Trimming took off 4 bases at V and 0 bases at J, with 15 bases between the two ends. The germline V gene has CDR1 LNHNV and CDR2 YYDKDF (reference sequence). The CDR3 has 16 residues. CDR3: CATSTPTRTANYGYTF. The CDR3 coding sequence is TGTGCCACCAGCACGCCGACCCGGACAGCTAACTATGGCTACACCTTC.

V and J are TRBV19 and TRBJ1-5; TRBD1 aligns across 8 bases. Losses at the gene ends were 6 bases for V and 2 bases for J; bases not matched to a gene: 6. The CDR3 loop spans 15 amino acids. Germline V gives CDR1 LNHDA, CDR2 SQIVND (reference sequence). CDR3 coding DNA: TGTGCCAGTAGAGGACAGGGTAGTCGCAATCAGCCCCAGCATTTT. The encoded protein is CASRGQGSRNQPQHF.

The chain joins TRBV2 to TRBJ2-1; 10 bases align to TRBD2. V was pared by 6 bases and J by 5 bases, with 10 bases of the junction left unmatched. The CDR3 totals 16 residues. CDR1 and CDR2 from the germline V gene are SNHLY and FYNNEI. The CDR3 reads CASSGLLAGTDNEQFF. The CDR3 nucleotides read TGTGCCAGCAGCGGGCTACTAGCGGGGACCGACAATGAGCAGTTCTTC. Drawing the rest from reference TRBV2 and TRBJ2-1, the complete variable domain is EPEVTQTPSHQVTQMGQEVILRCVPISNHLYFYWYRQILGQKVEFLVSFYNNEISEKSEIFDDQFSVERPDGSNFTLKIRSTKLEDSAMYFCASSGLLAGTDNEQFFGPGTRLTVL.

This clone was seen once. The V call is TRBV19, the J call TRBJ1-2; no clear D gene. V was pared by 3 bases and J by 5 bases, with 13 bases between. This CDR3 is 14 amino acids long. Germline V gives CDR1 LNHDA, CDR2 SQIVND (reference sequence). CDR3 in DNA: TGTGCCAGTAGTATCCCCCAGGTTGGGTATGGCTACACCTTC. Translation: CASSIPQVGYGYTF.

V and J are TRBV11-3 and TRBJ1-1; 8 bases are a match to TRBD1. The CDR3 loop spans 15 amino acids. CDR1 is SGHNT and CDR2 is YENEEA in the germline V gene. The V gene end was trimmed by 4 bases and the J gene end by 8 bases; junction bases not matched to a gene: 12. CDR3 residues: CASSSAGTGASEAFF. CDR3 coding DNA: TGTGCCAGCAGCTCAGCCGGGACAGGAGCTTCGGAAGCTTTCTTT.